The T cell receptor (beta chain) described here comes from a study of persistence of HIV-infected CD4 T cells. The libraries were made with immunoSEQ version 4 in survey mode. Repertoires were generated with immunoSEQ multiplex PCR, while TCRdb's copy carries only in-frame clones and drops some. Of 46,000 or so clones in the sample, 75% to 85% are singletons; the top ten hold 2.5% to 3%. Study results and limitations: TCRbeta richness was lower in CMV- and Gag-responding cells than in anti-CD3/anti-CD28-responding cells. TCR oligoclonality correlated with proviral oligoclonality in the same sorted populations.

The sample holds a few counts of this clone. As yet, its antigen is unknown. The stimulus was lysate of CMV-infected fibroblasts, around 10 ug/mL. CD40L-negative CD69-negative CD45RO-high memory CD4+ T cells were sorted as populations depleted of antigen-responding cells. CD4+ T cell counts exceeded 400 cells/uL; CMV serology was positive. CD8+ T cells were removed from PBMCs prior to stimulation. Germline values: CDR1 LNHDA, CDR2 SQIVND (reference sequence). The CDR3 covers 15 residues. With 3 bases clipped from V and 3 bases from J, the junction kept 5 bases outside the gene matches. The origin of this receptor is an adult man with HIV who was CMV-seropositive. The sample consisted of CD4+ T cells sorted from PBMCs after roughly 18-hour stimulation, taken from a patient who received antiretroviral therapy. The genes are TRBV19 and TRBJ2-3, with 8 bases identical to TRBD2. Here the CDR3 DNA reads TGTGCCAGTAGTATGGAGACTAGCGTTACAGATACGCAGTATTTT. Protein sequence: CASSMETSVTDTQYF.